The TCR beta chain under discussion was sequenced for a study of vaccination and CD4 T cells after COVID-19. Findings and caveats of the study: When vaccine-specific clones from convalescent patients were examined, 304 of 307 were spike mono-reactive.

About this clonotype: Its antigen is as yet unknown.

Regarding treatment: roughly nine-day PBMC culture with coronavirus spike peptide pools or control peptides (ViraFEST assay). Spanning March to December 2020, the positive PCR dates came before US Alpha, Beta and Delta variants. In germline, CDR1 is DFQATT, CDR2 SNEGSKA (reference sequence). The CDR3 runs 13 residues. V gave up 6 bases and J gave up 2 bases, with 13 bases separating them. Sequenced with the Oncomine TCR Beta short-read assay was DNA taken from cultured CD4+ T cells. TCRdb re-derived calls from the PCR reads in MiXCR, one entry per CDR3 protein. This table has about 21,000 distinct CDR3 sequences, less than 50% appearing once.

This TCR was sampled from a human donor who had recovered from COVID-19. The sequencing here drew on CD4+ T cells from blood, cultured in vitro, taken before SARS-CoV-2 vaccination. V is TRBV20-1 and J is TRBJ1-2; D gene uncertain. The CDR3 is CSAVRRENYGYTF. In nucleotides, the CDR3 is TGCAGTGCCGTCCGGCGGGAAAACTATGGCTACACCTTC.